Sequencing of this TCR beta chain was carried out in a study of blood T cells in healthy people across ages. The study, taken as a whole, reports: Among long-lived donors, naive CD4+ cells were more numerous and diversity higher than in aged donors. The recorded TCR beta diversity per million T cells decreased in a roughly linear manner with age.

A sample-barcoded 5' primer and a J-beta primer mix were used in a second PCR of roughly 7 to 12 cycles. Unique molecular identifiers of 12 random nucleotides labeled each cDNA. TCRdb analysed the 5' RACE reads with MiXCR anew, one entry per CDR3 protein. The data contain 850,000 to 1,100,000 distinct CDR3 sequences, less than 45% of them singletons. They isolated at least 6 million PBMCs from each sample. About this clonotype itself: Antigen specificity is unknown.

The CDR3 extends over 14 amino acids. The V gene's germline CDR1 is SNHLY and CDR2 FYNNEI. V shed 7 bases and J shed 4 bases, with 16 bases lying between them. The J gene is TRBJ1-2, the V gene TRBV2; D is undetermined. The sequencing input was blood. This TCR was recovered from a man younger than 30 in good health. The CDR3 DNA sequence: TGTGCCAGCACTAGGGCGGTGGGCTCCTATGGCTACACCTTC. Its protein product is CASTRAVGSYGYTF.